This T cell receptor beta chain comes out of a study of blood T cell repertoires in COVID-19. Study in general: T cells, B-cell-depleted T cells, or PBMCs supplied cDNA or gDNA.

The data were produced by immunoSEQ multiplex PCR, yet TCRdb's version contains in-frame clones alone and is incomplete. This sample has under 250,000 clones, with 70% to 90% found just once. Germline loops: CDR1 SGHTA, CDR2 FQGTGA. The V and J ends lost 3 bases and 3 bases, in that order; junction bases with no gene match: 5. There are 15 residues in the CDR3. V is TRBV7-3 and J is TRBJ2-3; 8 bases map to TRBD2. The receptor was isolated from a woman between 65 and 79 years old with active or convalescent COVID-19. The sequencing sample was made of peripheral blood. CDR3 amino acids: CASSLGLVTTDTQYF. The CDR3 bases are TGTGCCAGCAGCTTGGGACTAGTTACTACAGATACGCAGTATTTT.